These 16 T cell receptor beta chains were sequenced from one sample in a study of human T cells and chemical hapten exposure. The time point: patch test 1, 2 weeks after DPC sensitization. Treatment specified: therapeutic diphenylcyclopropenone sensitization with weekly scalp DPC. Using its own MiXCR run on the RACE reads, TCRdb lists one record per CDR3 protein. This table holds roughly 70,000 distinct CDR3 sequences, 25% to 40% found once. The sequencing used whole blood, collected in connection with sensitization to the hapten diphenylcyclopropenone (DPC). The receptor source for this set is a man aged 40-49 years with alopecia areata. Some clones in this sample may be carry-over from other donors' samples.

This rearrangement joins TRBV7-3 to TRBJ2-3; 11 nucleotides agree with TRBD2. The V gene end was trimmed by 5 bases and the J gene end by 4 bases; junction bases not matched to a gene: 11. This CDR3 is 17 amino acids long. Germline CDR1 is SGHTA and CDR2 is FQGTGA. The CDR3 spells CASSPRLAGMGADTQYF. As DNA, the CDR3 is TGTGCCAGCAGCCCTCGACTAGCGGGGATGGGGGCAGATACGCAGTATTTT.

CDR3 in amino acids: CASSHSRDYLTDTQYF. CDR3 nucleotide sequence: TGTGCCAGCAGCCACTCACGGGACTACCTTACAGATACGCAGTATTTT. The rearrangement uses TRBV3-1 and TRBJ2-3; 7 bases are a match to TRBD2. This CDR3 contains 16 residues. V gave up 3 bases and J gave up 3 bases; unmatched junction bases: 9. The germline CDR1 and CDR2 sequences are LGHDT and YNNKEL (reference sequence).

The table lists this clonotype with a few counts. This rearrangement joins TRBV4-2 to TRBJ1-2, with D perhaps matching TRBD1 (6 bases). Germline-derived CDR1 and CDR2 are LGHNA and YNFKEQ. Trimming pared 5 bases from V and 4 bases from J, leaving 17 bases between. The CDR3 sequence is 15 residues long. CDR3 sequence reads: CASSSDDRSFYGYTF. Here the CDR3 DNA reads TGTGCCAGCAGCTCGGACGACAGGTCTTTCTATGGCTACACCTTC.

This clonotype was seen only a few times. The chain employs TRBV2 and TRBJ1-5; TRBD1 matches 8 bases. J lost 6 bases, V lost 4 bases, and 8 bases had no gene match. The germline V gene has CDR1 SNHLY and CDR2 FYNNEI. CDR3 length equals 15 residues. The CDR3 reads CASSGSGGSGQPQHF. CDR3 nucleotides: TGTGCCAGCAGTGGGTCAGGGGGCTCGGGTCAGCCCCAGCATTTT.

This rearrangement joins TRBV18 to TRBJ2-1, with a tentative D call TRBD1 (6 bases). In germline, CDR1 is KGHSH, CDR2 LQKENI. This CDR3 comprises 13 residues. V shed 5 bases and J shed 9 bases, with 14 bases lying between them. The CDR3, as DNA: TGTGCCAGCTCATCCGCAAGACAGGCTGAGCAGTTCTTC. Protein: CASSSARQAEQFF.

This clonotype came up a few times. This chain connects TRBV20-1 to TRBJ2-7; 11 bases agree with TRBD1. V was pared by 6 bases and J by 6 bases, with 4 bases of the junction left unmatched. CDR3 length: 12 amino acids. The V gene's germline CDR1 is DFQATT and CDR2 SNEGSKA (reference sequence). Here the CDR3 reads CSARTGGIEQYF. The CDR3 DNA is TGCAGTGCCCGGACAGGGGGCATCGAGCAGTACTTC.

J is TRBJ2-7 and V is TRBV27, with D possibly TRBD1 on 5 matching bases. Germline CDR1 MNHEY, CDR2 SMNVEV (reference sequence). V lost 3 bases, J lost 5 bases, and 20 bases lay in between. The CDR3 is 16 residues long. The DNA of the CDR3 is TGTGCCAGCAGTTTGGTCACTTTGGGCAGGGCAAACGAGCAGTACTTC. This sequence encodes CASSLVTLGRANEQYF.

This rearrangement joins TRBV3-1 to TRBJ2-2; 9 positions agree with TRBD1. This CDR3 comprises 15 residues. J lost 6 bases, V lost 4 bases, and 6 bases had no gene match. Germline-derived CDR1 and CDR2 are LGHDT and YNNKEL (reference sequence). The CDR3 sequence: CASSRRTGAAGELFF. For the CDR3, the DNA is TGTGCCAGCAGCCGAAGGACAGGGGCGGCCGGGGAGCTGTTTTTT.

The chain is built from TRBV6-2 or TRBV6-3 and TRBJ2-1; TRBD2 agrees at 7 bases. V was clipped by 4 bases and J by 3 bases; unmatched bases: 12. This CDR3 has 17 residues. Germline V CDR1 and CDR2: MNHEY, SVGEGT. This chain's CDR3 is CASSSLGGKSVYNEQFF. CDR3 in DNA: TGTGCCAGCAGTTCTCTGGGGGGGAAATCCGTCTACAATGAGCAGTTCTTC.

This clonotype was picked up a small number of times. The chain employs TRBV29-1 and TRBJ2-1; 10 positions agree with TRBD2. The CDR3 covers 13 residues. Germline CDR1 reads SQVTM; CDR2 reads ANQGSEA. V was clipped by 6 bases and J by 9 bases; unmatched bases: 8. The CDR3 here is CSVSGRGGGEQFF. CDR3 coding DNA: TGCAGCGTGAGCGGGAGGGGGGGAGGTGAGCAGTTCTTC.

The genes are TRBV6-5 and TRBJ1-5, with D perhaps matching TRBD1 (5 bases). Germline lookup yields CDR1 MNHEY and CDR2 SVGAGI. The CDR3 extends over 14 amino acids. V dropped 5 bases and J dropped 1 base, with 9 bases sitting between them. The CDR3 protein is CASSTRVSNQPQHF. The CDR3 region has the DNA TGTGCCAGCAGTACCAGGGTGAGCAATCAGCCCCAGCATTTT.

The J gene is TRBJ1-5, the V gene TRBV27, with a tentative D call TRBD1 (6 bases). V was clipped by 6 bases and J by 2 bases, with 11 bases between them. CDR1 and CDR2 from the germline V gene are MNHEY and SMNVEV (reference sequence). This CDR3 region has 14 residues. In DNA form, the CDR3 reads TGTGCCAGCAGACGGACAGAAGGCAATCAGCCCCAGCATTTT. Its translation is CASRRTEGNQPQHF.

The chain links TRBV3-1 to TRBJ2-3; 10 positions match TRBD1. CDR1 and CDR2 from the germline V gene are LGHDT and YNNKEL (reference sequence). The junction had 6 bases not matched to a gene; V was cut back by 4 bases and J by 5 bases. This CDR3 has 15 amino acids. The CDR3: CASSPTGGRKDTQYF. The DNA of the CDR3 is TGTGCCAGCAGCCCGACAGGGGGCAGGAAAGATACGCAGTATTTT.

In nucleotides, the CDR3 is TGTGCCAGCAGTCTTGAGGGGGCGGTCACCGGGGAGCTGTTTTTT. It codes for CASSLEGAVTGELFF. The rearrangement uses TRBV6-4 and TRBJ2-2; 7 bases align to TRBD1. Germline trimming cut 5 bases from V and 4 bases from J; bases unmatched to any gene: 7. From germline, CDR1 is MRHNA and CDR2 SNTAGT. The CDR3 loop spans 15 amino acids.

V is TRBV5-6 and J is TRBJ1-5; D may be TRBD1 (6 bases). This CDR3 region has 13 residues. Trimming took off 7 bases at V and 4 bases at J, with 12 bases between the two ends. Germline assignment: CDR1 SGHDT and CDR2 YYEEEE. DNA of the CDR3: TGTGCCAGCGCCAGGGGTGCTAATCAGCCCCAGCATTTT. Encoded protein: CASARGANQPQHF.

The chain carries TRBV4-2 and TRBJ2-1; D is possibly TRBD2 (5 bases). From germline, CDR1 is LGHNA and CDR2 YNFKEQ. The CDR3 loop spans 17 amino acids. V gave up 4 bases and J gave up 0 bases, with 16 bases separating them. CDR3 in DNA: TGTGCCAGCAGCCCATACGCTAGGGAGAGCTCCTACAATGAGCAGTTCTTC. Translation gives CASSPYARESSYNEQFF.